The 5 T cell receptor beta chains in this list originate from one sample, sequenced in a study of regulatory T cells in long-lasting Graves disease. Combining iRepertoire HTBI primers with Arm-PCR of CDR3 regions, the authors built TCR beta libraries. MiXCR was run by TCRdb on the multiplex PCR reads, yielding one entry per CDR3 protein. The data hold approximately 350,000 distinct CDR3 sequences, with 16% observed a single time. Time point reported: newly diagnosed GD, antithyroid drugs for less than 3 months. Scientists built the TCR library using RNA that was extracted from PBMCs. These data also formed part of another study, on T cells in Graves' hyperthyroidism and ophthalmopathy.

The material was peripheral blood mononuclear cells (PBMCs), obtained at new diagnosis, from a patient treated with antithyroid drugs. These receptors all come from a man aged 35 to 55 with Graves disease.

The chain carries TRBV20-1 and TRBJ2-1; 8 positions agree with TRBD1. Trimming cost V 3 bases and J 7 bases; bases outside gene matches: 14. Germline V gives CDR1 DFQATT, CDR2 SNEGSKA (reference sequence). The CDR3 length is 16 residues. DNA of the CDR3: TGCAGTGCTAGTTCGGTCCCCAGGGGGCTGGGGAATGAGCAGTTCTTC. It translates to CSASSVPRGLGNEQFF.

This clonotype was observed many times. CDR3 nucleotide sequence: TGTGCCAATCCCCCCGGCAGGGCAGGGCCCCACAATGAGCAGTTCTTC. Protein sequence: CANPPGRAGPHNEQFF. V is TRBV7-8 and J is TRBJ2-1, with a tentative D call TRBD1 (5 bases). V was pared by 10 bases and J by 5 bases, with 24 bases between. Germline CDR1 SGHVS, CDR2 FQNEAQ. The CDR3 loop spans 16 amino acids.

This clonotype has at least ten counts. The rearrangement links TRBV11-2 to TRBJ2-7, with 9 bases that match TRBD1. The ends lost 5 bases at V and 4 bases at J; junction bases unmatched: 3. The CDR3 loop spans 13 amino acids. Germline V gives CDR1 SGHAT, CDR2 FQNNGV. CDR3 residues: CASSVGQGYEQYF. CDR3 sequence (DNA): TGTGCCAGCAGCGTGGGACAGGGTTACGAGCAGTACTTC. The full variable domain, its missing parts supplied by reference TRBV11-2 and TRBJ2-7, is EAGVAQSPRYKIIEKRQSVAFWCNPISGHATLYWYQQILGQGPKLLIQFQNNGVVDDSQLPKDRFSAERLKGVDSTLKIQPAKLEDSAVYLCASSVGQGYEQYFGPGTRLTVT.

A note on this clonotype: A far larger clone differs by one base, so this is likely a read error. J is TRBJ2-7 and V is TRBV2; D call uncertain. The V and J ends lost 5 bases and 7 bases respectively, with 21 bases between them. Germline V gene data show CDR1 as SNHLY and CDR2 as FYNNEI. This CDR3 comprises 15 residues. CDR3 DNA: TGTGCCAGCAGTAGGCAGATCGCCCTTTACAATGAGCAGTACTTC. This codes for CASSRQIALYNEQYF.

This clonotype was counted many times. The chain couples TRBV27 to TRBJ2-5; the D gene is possibly TRBD2 (6 bases). The CDR3 runs 14 residues. V lost 4 bases to trimming and J lost 2 bases, with 11 bases between them. Looked up from germline, CDR1 is MNHEY and CDR2 is SMNVEV (reference sequence). Here the CDR3 reads CASSYARGQETQYF. In DNA, the CDR3 is TGTGCCAGCAGTTATGCGCGGGGTCAAGAGACCCAGTACTTC.